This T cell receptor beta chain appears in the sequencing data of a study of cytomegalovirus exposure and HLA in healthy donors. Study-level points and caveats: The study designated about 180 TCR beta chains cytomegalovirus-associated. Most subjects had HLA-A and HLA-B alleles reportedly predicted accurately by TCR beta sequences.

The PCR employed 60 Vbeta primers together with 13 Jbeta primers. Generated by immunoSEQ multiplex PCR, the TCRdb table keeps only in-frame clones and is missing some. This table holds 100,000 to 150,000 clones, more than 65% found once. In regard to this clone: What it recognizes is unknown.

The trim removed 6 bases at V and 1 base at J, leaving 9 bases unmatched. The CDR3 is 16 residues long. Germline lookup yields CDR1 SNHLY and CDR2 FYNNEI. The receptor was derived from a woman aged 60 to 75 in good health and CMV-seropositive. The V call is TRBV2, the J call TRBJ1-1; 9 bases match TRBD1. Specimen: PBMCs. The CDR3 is CASRLSGTGTNTEAFF. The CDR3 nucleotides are TGTGCCAGCAGATTATCCGGGACAGGGACGAACACTGAAGCTTTCTTT.